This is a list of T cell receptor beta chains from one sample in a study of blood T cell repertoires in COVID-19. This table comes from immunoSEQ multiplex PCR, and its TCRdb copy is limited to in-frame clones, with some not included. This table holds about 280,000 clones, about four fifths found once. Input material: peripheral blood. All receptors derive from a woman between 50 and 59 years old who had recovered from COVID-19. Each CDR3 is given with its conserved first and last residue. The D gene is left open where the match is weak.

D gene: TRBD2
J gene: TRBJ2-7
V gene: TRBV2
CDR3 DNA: TGTGCCAGCAGGTTGGCGGGAGGGGAGCAGTACTTC
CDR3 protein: CASRLAGGEQYF

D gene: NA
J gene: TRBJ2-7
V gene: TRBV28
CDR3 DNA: TGTGCCAGCAGGGAAGCGGGCCTAGCCGGCGACGAGCAGTACTTC
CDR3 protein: CASREAGLAGDEQYF

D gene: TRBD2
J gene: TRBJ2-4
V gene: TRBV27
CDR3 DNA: TGTGCCAGCAGCTTCAGGTCCGCAGCGGGAAAAGGGAGATCAAAAAACATTCAGTACTTC
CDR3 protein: CASSFRSAAGKGRSKNIQYF

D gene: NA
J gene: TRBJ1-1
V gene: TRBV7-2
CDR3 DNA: TGTGCCAGCAGCTTAGCGGGGGGGGCGAGCGCTGAAGCTTTCTTT
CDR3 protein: CASSLAGGASAEAFF

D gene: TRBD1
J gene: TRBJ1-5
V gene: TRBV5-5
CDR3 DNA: TGTGCCAGCAGCCCCGAGACAGGGAGCAATCAGCCCCAGCATTTT
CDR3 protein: CASSPETGSNQPQHF

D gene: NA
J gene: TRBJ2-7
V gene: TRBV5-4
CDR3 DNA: TGTGCCAGCAGCTTGCCGGGCGCCGGGGGCTCCTACGAGCAGTACTTC
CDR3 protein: CASSLPGAGGSYEQYF

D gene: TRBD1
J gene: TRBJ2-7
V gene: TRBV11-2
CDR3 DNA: TGTGCCAGCAGCTTAGGGTGGGACAGGAGCTACGAGCAGTACTTC
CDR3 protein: CASSLGWDRSYEQYF

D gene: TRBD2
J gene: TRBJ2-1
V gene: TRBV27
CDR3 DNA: TGTGCCAGCAGTTTACGGAGCGGGGGGGCTAGGAATGAGCAGTTCTTC
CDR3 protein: CASSLRSGGARNEQFF

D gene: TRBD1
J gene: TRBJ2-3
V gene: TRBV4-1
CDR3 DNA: TGCGCCAGCAGCCGAACAGGGGACCCCACAGATACGCAGTATTTT
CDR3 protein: CASSRTGDPTDTQYF

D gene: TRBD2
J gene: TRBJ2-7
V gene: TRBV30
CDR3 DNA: TGTGCCTGGGGGGGACTAGCGGGACTCTCCTACGAGCAGTACTTC
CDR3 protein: CAWGGLAGLSYEQYF

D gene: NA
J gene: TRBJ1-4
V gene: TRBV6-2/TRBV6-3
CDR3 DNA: TGTGCCAGCAGCCGACACGGAGCTACGGGGGAGGAAAAACTGTTTTTT
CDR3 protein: CASSRHGATGEEKLFF

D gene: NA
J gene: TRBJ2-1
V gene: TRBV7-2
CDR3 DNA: TGTGCCAGCAGCTTAGAGCCAGGGGAAAATGAGCAGTTCTTC
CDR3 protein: CASSLEPGENEQFF

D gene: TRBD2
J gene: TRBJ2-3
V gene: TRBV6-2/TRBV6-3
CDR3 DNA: TGTGCCAGCAGTATTTTACGAGGACTAGCGGGGGGCAGCACAGATACGCAGTATTTT
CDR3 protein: CASSILRGLAGGSTDTQYF

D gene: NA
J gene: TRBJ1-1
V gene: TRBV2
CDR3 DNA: TGTGCCAACAAGGGGGAACCGAACACTGAAGCTTTCTTT
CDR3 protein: CANKGEPNTEAFF